The source of this T cell receptor (beta chain) is a study of T cells in Graves' hyperthyroidism and ophthalmopathy. The TCR beta CDR3 regions underwent amplification using RNA transcripts as the source. Primed by the HTBI set, a first-round RT-PCR was run on the TCR CDR3. TCRdb analysed the multiplex PCR reads with MiXCR anew, one entry per CDR3 protein. The sample holds roughly 96,000 distinct CDR3 sequences; about 51% are singletons and the top ten take 25% to 30%. Study results and limitations: The blood repertoire included most of the expanded thyroid clonotypes above 0.001.

Only a few counts were recorded for this clonotype. The antigen is not known. The CDR3 is 13 residues long. V gave up 3 bases and J gave up 6 bases, with 8 bases separating them. CDR1 and CDR2 from the germline V gene are MDHEN and SYDVKM. The sample taken for sequencing was blood. The V call is TRBV28, the J call TRBJ2-2; unclear D gene. The source is a woman between 40 and 50 years old with Graves' hyperthyroidism. This chain's CDR3 is CASSFQVAGELFF. In nucleotides, the CDR3 is TGTGCCAGCAGTTTCCAGGTAGCCGGGGAGCTGTTTTTT.